This T cell receptor (beta chain) was observed in a study of response to subunit inactivated influenza vaccine listed by TCRdb under 2018. Looking at the study overall: Deep quantitative T cell receptor repertoire profiling was used in the study to track responses to a trivalent subunit inactivated influenza vaccine. Overall study results and their limits: The authors proposed that each seasonal influenza vaccination may bring in only a limited number of new T cells.

The library was made by RT-PCR. TCRdb records Illumina HiSeq 2500 as the sequencer. The public sequencing data were trimmed at Q25 with fastp and processed into clonotypes with MiXCR by TCRdb, which kept only in-frame beta chains. Each CDR3 protein gets just one entry, which takes the most common genes and DNA from the rows behind it. This sample holds more than 700,000 distinct CDR3 sequences; around 21% were observed only once. The ten largest clones add up to approximately 10% of the sample. As concerns this clonotype: The clone's antigen remains unknown. No base quality information exists; no much larger clone differs at one position.

Reading from cysteine to phenylalanine, the CDR3 counts 12 amino acids. CDR3 DNA is the only sequence kept; it has 36 bases, read in frame from the first base. V gives up 4 bases and J gives up 6 bases, and the segment between their germline ends measures 9 bases. The sequence was collected from a man between 50 and 59 years old who received an inactivated influenza vaccine. Donor details come from another sample of the same person, matched by shared clones. The chain is assembled from TRBV12-3 or TRBV12-4 and TRBJ1-1; a weak D assignment points to TRBD1 (6 bases agree). The material was PBMCs from blood, obtained roughly 5 days after vaccination. This receptor has the CDR3 CASSYGGPEAFF. The DNA sequence is as follows: TGTGCCAGCAGTTACGGGGGGCCTGAAGCTTTCTTT.